This is a list of T cell receptor beta chains from one sample in a study of CD8 T cells in ankylosing spondylitis. MiXCR, applied by TCRdb to the 5' RACE reads, yields one record per CDR3 protein. The table has fewer than 750,000 distinct CDR3 sequences, under 20% seen once. Sequencing was carried out using blood, either unsorted or a sorted T cell fraction (not recorded which). The receptors here all came from a male donor with ankylosing spondylitis. CDR3s include the opening cysteine and the closing phenylalanine or tryptophan. D genes are given only for firm matches. Expanded clones get a size class; other rows say once, few or many, or leave the size out.

d_gene | j_gene | abundance | v_gene | CDR3aa | CDR3nt
TRBD2 | TRBJ2-4 | few | TRBV7-8 | CASSLRGGYFDIQYF | TGTGCCAGCAGCCTCCGGGGGGGCTACTTTGACATTCAGTACTTC
TRBD2 | TRBJ2-1 | - | TRBV7-9 | CASSLLAGGEGDEQFF | TGTGCCAGCAGCTTGCTAGCGGGGGGGGAGGGGGATGAGCAGTTCTTC
- | TRBJ1-5 | - | TRBV20-1 | CSARGRAGQSRPQHF | TGCAGTGCTAGAGGCAGGGCCGGGCAATCAAGGCCCCAGCATTTT
- | TRBJ2-4 | many | TRBV5-1 | CASSTDGGIQYF | TGCGCCAGCAGCACCGACGGGGGCATTCAGTACTTC
TRBD2 | TRBJ2-2 | few | TRBV5-5 | CASSELADPGGELFF | TGTGCCAGCAGTGAACTAGCGGACCCCGGCGGGGAGCTGTTTTTT
- | TRBJ2-2 | few | TRBV6-2/TRBV6-3 | CASSRGEPNTGELFF | TGTGCCAGCAGTCGAGGGGAACCGAACACCGGGGAGCTGTTTTTT
TRBD2 | TRBJ2-4 | - | TRBV14 | CASSQEGLAGGGAKNIQYF | TGTGCCAGCAGCCAAGAAGGGTTAGCGGGAGGAGGGGCCAAAAACATTCAGTACTTC
TRBD2 | TRBJ2-7 | - | TRBV6-5 | CASSYSGTSLAYEQYF | TGTGCCAGCAGTTACTCTGGGACTAGCCTTGCCTACGAGCAGTACTTC
- | TRBJ1-5 | - | TRBV28 | CASTTPGREQPQHF | TGTGCCAGCACCACGCCCGGTCGAGAACAGCCCCAGCATTTT
TRBD2 | TRBJ2-3 | few | TRBV14 | CASSLLSGGGDTQYF | TGTGCCAGCAGCCTCCTGAGCGGGGGCGGAGATACGCAGTATTTT
TRBD2 | TRBJ2-2 | - | TRBV28 | CASSQRTSGSRSGELFF | TGTGCCAGCAGTCAACGGACTAGCGGGAGTAGGTCCGGGGAGCTGTTTTTT
TRBD2 | TRBJ2-7 | - | TRBV11-2 | CASSPGIVEKREAFYEQYF | TGTGCCAGCAGCCCTGGGATTGTTGAGAAGCGGGAGGCCTTCTACGAGCAGTACTTC
TRBD1 | TRBJ1-1 | few | TRBV6-5 | CASSHDRGTEAFF | TGTGCCAGCAGTCACGACAGGGGCACTGAAGCTTTCTTT
- | TRBJ2-5 | few | TRBV7-8 | CASSVGPGTQETQYF | TGTGCCAGCAGCGTGGGACCGGGCACCCAAGAGACCCAGTACTTC
- | TRBJ2-7 | - | TRBV20-1 | CSAREGATYEQYF | TGCAGTGCTAGAGAGGGAGCTACCTACGAGCAGTACTTC
- | TRBJ1-5 | - | TRBV6-2/TRBV6-3 | CASRQTTGSNQPQHF | TGTGCCAGCAGACAAACAACAGGGAGCAATCAGCCCCAGCATTTT
TRBD1 | TRBJ1-5 | - | TRBV19 | CASSVTGNQPQHF | TGTGCCAGTAGTGTGACAGGGAATCAGCCCCAGCATTTT
- | TRBJ2-7 | - | TRBV30 | CAWSAPGTYALEQYF | TGTGCCTGGAGTGCCCCCGGGACATACGCTCTCGAGCAGTACTTC
TRBD1 | TRBJ2-2 | - | TRBV5-6 | CASQDRVYTGELFF | TGTGCCAGCCAAGACAGGGTGTACACCGGGGAGCTGTTTTTT
TRBD1 | TRBJ2-7 | few | TRBV28 | CASTAPGQGYYEQYF | TGTGCCAGCACCGCCCCGGGACAGGGTTACTACGAGCAGTACTTC
TRBD2 | TRBJ2-7 | few | TRBV6-2/TRBV6-3 | CASSYLAGGNEQYF | TGTGCCAGCAGTTACCTAGCGGGAGGAAACGAGCAGTACTTC
TRBD2 | TRBJ2-7 | once | TRBV9 | CASGPGTSAYEQYF | TGTGCCAGCGGACCCGGGACTAGCGCTTACGAGCAGTACTTC
TRBD1 | TRBJ1-1 | - | TRBV15 | CATSTPKPGQGNTEAFF | TGTGCCACCAGCACCCCTAAGCCGGGACAGGGGAACACTGAAGCTTTCTTT
TRBD2 | TRBJ2-2 | once | TRBV10-3 | CATRGTSGSLRATGELFF | TGTGCCACCCGCGGGACTAGCGGGAGCCTCCGGGCCACCGGGGAGCTGTTTTTT
TRBD2 | TRBJ2-1 | - | TRBV5-1 | CASTSAGSGGLPYNEQFF | TGCGCCAGCACCTCGGCGGGTAGCGGGGGGTTGCCCTACAATGAGCAGTTCTTC
TRBD2 | TRBJ2-1 | - | TRBV11-2 | CASSQLERGWTYNEQFF | TGTGCCAGCAGCCAACTGGAGCGGGGGTGGACCTACAATGAGCAGTTCTTC
- | TRBJ1-5 | few | TRBV20-1 | CSASDGRRGRDQPQHF | TGCAGTGCTAGTGATGGCCGAAGGGGTAGGGATCAGCCCCAGCATTTT
- | TRBJ2-3 | many | TRBV5-1 | CASSTSSDTQYF | TGCGCCAGCAGCACTTCCTCAGATACGCAGTATTTT
- | TRBJ2-6 | few | TRBV2 | CASSLPGPGANVLTF | TGTGCCAGCAGCCTACCGGGGCCAGGGGCCAACGTCCTGACTTTC
- | TRBJ2-1 | few | TRBV18 | CASSPQGDSASEQFF | TGTGCCAGCTCACCCCAGGGAGATAGCGCGTCTGAGCAGTTCTTC
- | TRBJ1-1 | few | TRBV6-2/TRBV6-3 | CASSYRDNTEAFF | TGTGCCAGCAGTTACCGGGACAACACTGAAGCTTTCTTT
TRBD2 | TRBJ2-7 | - | TRBV29-1 | CSVDEGGGKQYF | TGCAGCGTTGATGAAGGCGGGGGGAAGCAGTACTTC
- | TRBJ2-2 | few | TRBV10-3 | CAISEVYTGELFF | TGTGCCATCAGTGAGGTTTACACCGGGGAGCTGTTTTTT
- | TRBJ2-2 | - | TRBV20-1 | CSAKRRGVTGELFF | TGCAGTGCTAAACGCAGGGGGGTCACCGGGGAGCTGTTTTTT
- | TRBJ2-2 | - | TRBV5-5 | CASSPAEGKRTGELFF | TGTGCCAGCAGCCCCGCCGAGGGGAAGAGAACCGGGGAGCTGTTTTTT
TRBD2 | TRBJ2-2 | - | TRBV7-2 | CASSLAQTSGITGELFF | TGTGCCAGCAGCTTAGCTCAGACTAGCGGGATCACCGGGGAGCTGTTTTTT
TRBD2 | TRBJ2-5 | few | TRBV7-2 | CASSSPGLAGETQYF | TGTGCCAGCAGCTCCCCGGGACTAGCAGGAGAGACCCAGTACTTC
TRBD2 | TRBJ2-4 | few | TRBV20-1 | CSARVSRATRGDIQYF | TGCAGTGCTAGAGTGTCGCGGGCTACCCGGGGGGACATTCAGTACTTC
TRBD2 | TRBJ2-3 | few | TRBV7-2 | CASSFLAGGITDTQYF | TGTGCCAGCAGCTTTCTAGCGGGAGGGATCACAGATACGCAGTATTTT
TRBD1 | TRBJ2-7 | - | TRBV5-1 | CASSLYRGYEQYF | TGCGCCAGCAGCTTGTACAGGGGGTACGAGCAGTACTTC
TRBD2 | TRBJ2-2 | - | TRBV20-1 | CSARGTSGGPMSTGELFF | TGCAGTGCTAGGGGGACTAGCGGGGGCCCAATGTCCACCGGGGAGCTGTTTTTT
- | TRBJ2-5 | few | TRBV27 | CASSPRHASDQETQYF | TGTGCCAGCAGTCCCCGACATGCTAGCGACCAAGAGACCCAGTACTTC
- | TRBJ1-2 | - | TRBV6-2/TRBV6-3 | CASSYDELGYGYTF | TGTGCCAGCAGTTACGACGAACTCGGCTATGGCTACACCTTC
- | TRBJ2-7 | - | TRBV7-2 | CASSSYRAHYEQYF | TGTGCCAGCAGCTCCTACAGGGCCCACTACGAGCAGTACTTC
- | TRBJ1-2 | few | TRBV6-5 | CASSYTAPYGYTF | TGTGCCAGCAGTTACACAGCACCCTATGGCTACACCTTC
- | TRBJ1-1 | - | TRBV30 | CAWSEGLITEAFF | TGTGCCTGGAGTGAAGGGCTAATCACTGAAGCTTTCTTT
TRBD1 | TRBJ2-7 | few | TRBV7-9 | CASSLGTGSVEQYF | TGTGCCAGCAGCTTAGGGACAGGGTCGGTCGAGCAGTACTTC
TRBD2 | TRBJ2-5 | - | TRBV29-1 | CSVEDRTSGETQYF | TGCAGCGTTGAAGATCGGACTAGTGGGGAGACCCAGTACTTC
- | TRBJ1-2 | few | TRBV2 | CASREENYGYTF | TGTGCCAGCAGGGAGGAAAACTATGGCTACACCTTC
TRBD2 | TRBJ2-7 | few | TRBV20-1 | CSASPMGGDEQYF | TGCAGTGCTAGCCCTATGGGGGGGGACGAGCAGTACTTC
TRBD1 | TRBJ1-1 | - | TRBV12-3/TRBV12-4 | CASSLEGARTEAFF | TGTGCCAGCAGTTTGGAGGGGGCGAGAACTGAAGCTTTCTTT
- | TRBJ1-6 | few | TRBV7-9 | CASSLASNSPLHF | TGTGCCAGCAGCTTAGCTAGTAATTCACCCCTCCACTTT
- | TRBJ2-7 | - | TRBV9 | CASSVASGPLYEQYF | TGTGCCAGCAGCGTGGCTAGTGGGCCGTTATACGAGCAGTACTTC
TRBD1 | TRBJ1-3 | few | TRBV6-1 | CASSRTGADTIYF | TGTGCCAGCAGTAGGACAGGGGCGGACACCATATATTTT
- | TRBJ2-3 | few | TRBV20-1 | CSASFSYTDTQYF | TGCAGTGCTAGTTTCTCTTACACAGATACGCAGTATTTT
TRBD2 | TRBJ2-5 | few | TRBV28 | CASSRPLAGGIGTQYF | TGTGCCAGCAGCCGGCCTCTAGCGGGAGGGATAGGGACCCAGTACTTC
TRBD2 | TRBJ2-3 | - | TRBV27 | CASSSFKRGGSTQYF | TGTGCCAGCAGTTCTTTTAAGCGGGGGGGCTCTACGCAGTATTTT
- | TRBJ2-3 | - | TRBV20-1 | CSARPLAFTDTQYF | TGCAGTGCTAGACCTCTTGCGTTCACAGATACGCAGTATTTT
- | TRBJ2-2 | - | TRBV24-1 | CATSFPGTGELFF | TGTGCCACCAGTTTCCCGGGCACCGGGGAGCTGTTTTTT